The 8 T cell receptor beta chains listed next were all sequenced from one sample in a study of blood T cells in healthy people across ages. Using a J-beta primer mix together with a sample-barcoded 5' primer, a second PCR was run for 7 to 11 cycles. TCRdb re-called the 5' RACE reads through MiXCR, storing one row per CDR3 protein. The profile shows more than 1,400,000 distinct CDR3 sequences, about 40% of them singletons. The sample consisted of blood. These receptors were taken from a woman under 30 in good health.

The V gene is TRBV13, the J gene TRBJ2-7; weak D call: TRBD1 (5 bases). The CDR3 is 12 residues long. Germline V gene data show CDR1 as PRHDT and CDR2 as FYEKMQ (reference sequence). The V end lost 5 bases, the J end lost 6 bases, and 11 bases lay between the germline ends. CDR3: CASSEARGEQYF. The CDR3 DNA follows: TGTGCCAGCAGCGAAGCAAGGGGCGAGCAGTACTTC.

This clonotype was found a few times. This chain joins TRBV28 and TRBJ2-7, with TRBD2 identical over 9 bases. The junction had 9 bases not matched to a gene; V was cut back by 6 bases and J by 6 bases. The CDR3 length is 14 residues. In germline, CDR1 is MDHEN, CDR2 SYDVKM. The CDR3 DNA follows: TGTGCCAGCAGGGACCTAGCGGGAAGGGTCGAGCAGTACTTC. As protein: CASRDLAGRVEQYF.

This rearrangement joins TRBV20-1 to TRBJ2-7; D unclear. CDR1 DFQATT and CDR2 SNEGSKA come from the germline V gene (reference sequence). The CDR3 spans 9 residues. CDR3 bases: TGCAACCAGTTCTACGAGCAGTACTTC. The encoded protein is CNQFYEQYF.

The chain joins TRBV5-1 to TRBJ2-3, with D tentatively TRBD2 (7 bases). The V end was cut by 4 bases, the J end by 3 bases, with 21 bases between. The CDR3 extends over 17 amino acids. Per germline, CDR1 SGHRS and CDR2 YFSETQ. In DNA, the CDR3 is TGCGCCAGCAGCCCCCGGGGGAGCGGGACATTTACAGATACGCAGTATTTT. Translated, it gives CASSPRGSGTFTDTQYF.

The J gene is TRBJ1-1, the V gene TRBV29-1; 12 nucleotides agree with TRBD1. This CDR3 spans 13 amino acids. The germline V gene encodes CDR1 SQVTM and CDR2 ANQGSEA. Germline trimming cut 7 bases from V and 11 bases from J; bases unmatched to any gene: 11. The CDR3 DNA reads as TGCAGCGGGAAGGGACAGGGGGCCCCAATGGCTTTCTTT. It specifies CSGKGQGAPMAFF.

This clonotype was counted ten times or more. This chain connects TRBV28 to TRBJ2-7; D gene ambiguous. The CDR3 sequence is 13 residues long. Germline loops: CDR1 MDHEN, CDR2 SYDVKM. V was pared by 6 bases and J by 2 bases, with 11 bases between. Here the CDR3 reads CASSYYVAYEQYF. The CDR3 coding sequence is TGTGCCAGCAGCTACTACGTTGCCTACGAGCAGTACTTC.

In its sample, this clonotype was seen a few times. The genes are TRBV20-1 and TRBJ2-3, with 7 bases lining up with TRBD2. V lost 1 base and J lost 2; bases outside the gene matches: 9. Germline CDR1 reads DFQATT; CDR2 reads SNEGSKA (reference sequence). This CDR3 comprises 16 residues. The DNA for the CDR3 is TGCAGTGCTAGAGCCCGGCCTAGCGGTTACACAGATACGCAGTATTTT. Protein: CSARARPSGYTDTQYF.

The chain joins TRBV6-5 to TRBJ1-2; no firm D call. Trimming pared 4 bases from V and 5 bases from J, leaving 23 bases between. This CDR3 is built from 17 residues. Germline loops: CDR1 MNHEY, CDR2 SVGAGI. This CDR3 is CASSSPGRAGFVYGYTF. The CDR3, as DNA: TGTGCCAGCAGTTCTCCAGGACGGGCCGGATTTGTATATGGCTACACCTTC.